This is a list of T cell receptor beta chains from one sample in a study of regulatory T cells in long-lasting Graves disease. TCRdb ran MiXCR on the multiplex PCR reads and lists one entry per CDR3 protein. The profile covers 580,000 or so distinct CDR3 sequences, with about 15% appearing a single time and around 13% taken by the ten largest. The same data also went into a second study, on T cells in Graves' hyperthyroidism and ophthalmopathy.

Sequencing was performed on peripheral blood mononuclear cells (PBMCs), taken at new diagnosis, from a patient treated with antithyroid drugs. Source of these receptors: a man between 18 and 35 years old with Graves disease. The CDR3 runs from the conserved cysteine through the conserved F or W. Fields, in order: clone size, D gene, J gene, V gene, CDR3 DNA, CDR3 protein. A D gene is named only where the DNA matches it firmly. Not every row has a clone size; where given, it reads once, few, many or a size class.

abundance: few; d_gene: -; j_gene: TRBJ1-1; v_gene: TRBV7-9; CDR3nt: TGTGCCAGCAGCTTAGGTGTAGGACAGTTTGAAGCTTTCTTT; CDR3aa: CASSLGVGQFEAFF
abundance: -; d_gene: TRBD2; j_gene: TRBJ2-1; v_gene: TRBV6-2/TRBV6-3; CDR3nt: TGTGCCAGCAGTTACTTTATTAGCGGGAGGGGTTACAATGAGCAGTTCTTC; CDR3aa: CASSYFISGRGYNEQFF
abundance: -; d_gene: -; j_gene: TRBJ2-2; v_gene: TRBV29-1; CDR3nt: TGCAGCGTCGCATGGGACGCCCAAGTGGGGGAGCTGTTTTTT; CDR3aa: CSVAWDAQVGELFF
abundance: few; d_gene: -; j_gene: TRBJ2-1; v_gene: TRBV12-5; CDR3nt: TGTGCTAGTGGACCGGGACTGTCCTACAATGAGCAGTTCTTC; CDR3aa: CASGPGLSYNEQFF
abundance: many; d_gene: TRBD1; j_gene: TRBJ1-2; v_gene: TRBV12-3/TRBV12-4; CDR3nt: TGTGCCAGCACCCCAGGGGGCTATGGCTACACCTTC; CDR3aa: CASTPGGYGYTF
abundance: many; d_gene: -; j_gene: TRBJ2-4; v_gene: TRBV5-1; CDR3nt: TGCGCCAGCAGCCCCGAAGCGGGCCCCAAAAACATTCAGTACTTC; CDR3aa: CASSPEAGPKNIQYF
abundance: -; d_gene: -; j_gene: TRBJ1-1; v_gene: TRBV9; CDR3nt: TGTGCCGGCCCCGGGGGGCTCGGGGACACTGAAGCTTTCTTT; CDR3aa: CAGPGGLGDTEAFF
abundance: few; d_gene: -; j_gene: TRBJ1-2; v_gene: TRBV3-1; CDR3nt: TGTGCCAGCAGCCAAGAGTCCGTGCGCTACACCTTC; CDR3aa: CASSQESVRYTF
abundance: many; d_gene: -; j_gene: TRBJ1-2; v_gene: TRBV6-1; CDR3nt: TGTGCCAGCAGTGAAGTAATGGCTGTCAGAAACTATGGCTACACCTTC; CDR3aa: CASSEVMAVRNYGYTF
abundance: many; d_gene: -; j_gene: TRBJ2-7; v_gene: TRBV11-2; CDR3nt: TGTGCCAGCAGCCGAGGGGATTCCGAGCAGTACTTC; CDR3aa: CASSRGDSEQYF
abundance: many; d_gene: TRBD2; j_gene: TRBJ2-5; v_gene: TRBV27; CDR3nt: TGTGCCAGCAGTTTAAGGGCGGGAGGCAACCCAGGGCTTGGGACCCAGTACTTC; CDR3aa: CASSLRAGGNPGLGTQYF
abundance: -; d_gene: TRBD1; j_gene: TRBJ2-2; v_gene: TRBV9; CDR3nt: TGTGCCAGCAGCGAGACGAGGGACAGGAGGAACACCGGGGAGCTGTTTTTT; CDR3aa: CASSETRDRRNTGELFF
abundance: many; d_gene: TRBD2; j_gene: TRBJ2-1; v_gene: TRBV12-3/TRBV12-4; CDR3nt: TGTGCCAGCAGTTTGCCGGGAAGCGGGAGTGGAAATGAGCAGTTCTTC; CDR3aa: CASSLPGSGSGNEQFF
abundance: -; d_gene: TRBD1; j_gene: TRBJ1-2; v_gene: TRBV18; CDR3nt: TGTGCCAGCTCACGGGGACAGCGGTCCCCTGCTAACTATGGCTACACCTTC; CDR3aa: CASSRGQRSPANYGYTF
abundance: -; d_gene: -; j_gene: TRBJ2-7; v_gene: TRBV27; CDR3nt: TGTGCCAGCAGTTTAACGCCCTGGGTTTCCTCCTACGAGCAGTACTTC; CDR3aa: CASSLTPWVSSYEQYF
abundance: many; d_gene: -; j_gene: TRBJ2-1; v_gene: TRBV7-9; CDR3nt: TGTGCCAGCAGCTTAGACGGGCCGAGCTCCTACAATGAGCAGTTCTTC; CDR3aa: CASSLDGPSSYNEQFF
abundance: many; d_gene: TRBD2; j_gene: TRBJ2-7; v_gene: TRBV20-1; CDR3nt: TGCAGTGCCCTGGGACTAGCTCACGAGCAGTACTTC; CDR3aa: CSALGLAHEQYF
abundance: few; d_gene: -; j_gene: TRBJ2-7; v_gene: TRBV20-1; CDR3nt: TGCAGTGCTAGAGATTTGGACCAGGGCTACGAGCAGTACTTC; CDR3aa: CSARDLDQGYEQYF
abundance: -; d_gene: -; j_gene: TRBJ1-1; v_gene: TRBV5-4; CDR3nt: TGTGCCAGCAGCCCCGGGGGGGCCACGGTGGGGAGTGAAGCTTTCTTT; CDR3aa: CASSPGGATVGSEAFF
abundance: -; d_gene: -; j_gene: TRBJ1-2; v_gene: TRBV20-1; CDR3nt: TGCAGTGCTAGGGGGGCGCCCGACACCTATGGCTACACCTTC; CDR3aa: CSARGAPDTYGYTF
abundance: few; d_gene: -; j_gene: TRBJ2-2; v_gene: TRBV3-1; CDR3nt: TGTGCCAGCAGCCCCCGGGTAGGGGCCGGGGAGCTGTTTTTT; CDR3aa: CASSPRVGAGELFF
abundance: many; d_gene: TRBD1; j_gene: TRBJ1-1; v_gene: TRBV11-2; CDR3nt: TGTGCCAGCAGCTCAGTACGGATACAGGGGTGGCGTAGCACTGAAGCTTTCTTT; CDR3aa: CASSSVRIQGWRSTEAFF
abundance: many; d_gene: -; j_gene: TRBJ2-2; v_gene: TRBV10-3; CDR3nt: TGTGCCATCAACGGTGAAGGGCGTGGCGGGGAGCTGTTTTTT; CDR3aa: CAINGEGRGGELFF
abundance: few; d_gene: -; j_gene: TRBJ1-1; v_gene: TRBV12-3/TRBV12-4; CDR3nt: TGTGCCAGCAGTTTAAGTTCGGCTACTGAAGCTTTCTTT; CDR3aa: CASSLSSATEAFF
abundance: many; d_gene: -; j_gene: TRBJ2-1; v_gene: TRBV2; CDR3nt: TGTGCCAGCAGCCCACAGGCCAATGAGCAGTTCTTC; CDR3aa: CASSPQANEQFF
abundance: -; d_gene: TRBD1; j_gene: TRBJ1-5; v_gene: TRBV27; CDR3nt: TGTGCCAGCAGTCCCCTCGGACAGGATAATCAGCCCCAGCATTTT; CDR3aa: CASSPLGQDNQPQHF
abundance: many; d_gene: TRBD2; j_gene: TRBJ2-1; v_gene: TRBV28; CDR3nt: TGTGCCAGCAGTTTATCGGGTCTAGCGGGACATGAGCAGTTCTTC; CDR3aa: CASSLSGLAGHEQFF
abundance: many; d_gene: -; j_gene: TRBJ2-3; v_gene: TRBV20-1; CDR3nt: TGCAGTGCTCCGAGCGGTGGCACAGATACGCAGTATTTT; CDR3aa: CSAPSGGTDTQYF
abundance: -; d_gene: TRBD1; j_gene: TRBJ1-1; v_gene: TRBV4-1; CDR3nt: TGCGCCAGCAGCCTAGGACCCGGATCCGGGACAGAGAGGCCTGAAGCTTTCTTT; CDR3aa: CASSLGPGSGTERPEAFF
abundance: -; d_gene: -; j_gene: TRBJ1-1; v_gene: TRBV13; CDR3nt: TGTGCCAGCAGCTCAAGGACAGCCGGCGCTGAAGCTTTCTTT; CDR3aa: CASSSRTAGAEAFF
abundance: many; d_gene: -; j_gene: TRBJ1-1; v_gene: TRBV12-3/TRBV12-4; CDR3nt: TGTGCCAGCAGTTTAACAGGGCTCGAAGCTTTCTTT; CDR3aa: CASSLTGLEAFF
abundance: -; d_gene: -; j_gene: TRBJ2-7; v_gene: TRBV5-1; CDR3nt: TGTGCCAGCAGGCTCTGGGCCTCGAGGCACTACGAGCAGTACTTC; CDR3aa: CASRLWASRHYEQYF
abundance: -; d_gene: -; j_gene: TRBJ1-4; v_gene: TRBV4-1; CDR3nt: TGCGCCAGCATGGGGCCGGTAGAAAAACTGTTTTTT; CDR3aa: CASMGPVEKLFF
abundance: many; d_gene: TRBD2; j_gene: TRBJ2-2; v_gene: TRBV28; CDR3nt: TGTGCCAGCAGTTCTATAGCGGGAGCGTTTCCCGGGGAGCTGTTTTTT; CDR3aa: CASSSIAGAFPGELFF